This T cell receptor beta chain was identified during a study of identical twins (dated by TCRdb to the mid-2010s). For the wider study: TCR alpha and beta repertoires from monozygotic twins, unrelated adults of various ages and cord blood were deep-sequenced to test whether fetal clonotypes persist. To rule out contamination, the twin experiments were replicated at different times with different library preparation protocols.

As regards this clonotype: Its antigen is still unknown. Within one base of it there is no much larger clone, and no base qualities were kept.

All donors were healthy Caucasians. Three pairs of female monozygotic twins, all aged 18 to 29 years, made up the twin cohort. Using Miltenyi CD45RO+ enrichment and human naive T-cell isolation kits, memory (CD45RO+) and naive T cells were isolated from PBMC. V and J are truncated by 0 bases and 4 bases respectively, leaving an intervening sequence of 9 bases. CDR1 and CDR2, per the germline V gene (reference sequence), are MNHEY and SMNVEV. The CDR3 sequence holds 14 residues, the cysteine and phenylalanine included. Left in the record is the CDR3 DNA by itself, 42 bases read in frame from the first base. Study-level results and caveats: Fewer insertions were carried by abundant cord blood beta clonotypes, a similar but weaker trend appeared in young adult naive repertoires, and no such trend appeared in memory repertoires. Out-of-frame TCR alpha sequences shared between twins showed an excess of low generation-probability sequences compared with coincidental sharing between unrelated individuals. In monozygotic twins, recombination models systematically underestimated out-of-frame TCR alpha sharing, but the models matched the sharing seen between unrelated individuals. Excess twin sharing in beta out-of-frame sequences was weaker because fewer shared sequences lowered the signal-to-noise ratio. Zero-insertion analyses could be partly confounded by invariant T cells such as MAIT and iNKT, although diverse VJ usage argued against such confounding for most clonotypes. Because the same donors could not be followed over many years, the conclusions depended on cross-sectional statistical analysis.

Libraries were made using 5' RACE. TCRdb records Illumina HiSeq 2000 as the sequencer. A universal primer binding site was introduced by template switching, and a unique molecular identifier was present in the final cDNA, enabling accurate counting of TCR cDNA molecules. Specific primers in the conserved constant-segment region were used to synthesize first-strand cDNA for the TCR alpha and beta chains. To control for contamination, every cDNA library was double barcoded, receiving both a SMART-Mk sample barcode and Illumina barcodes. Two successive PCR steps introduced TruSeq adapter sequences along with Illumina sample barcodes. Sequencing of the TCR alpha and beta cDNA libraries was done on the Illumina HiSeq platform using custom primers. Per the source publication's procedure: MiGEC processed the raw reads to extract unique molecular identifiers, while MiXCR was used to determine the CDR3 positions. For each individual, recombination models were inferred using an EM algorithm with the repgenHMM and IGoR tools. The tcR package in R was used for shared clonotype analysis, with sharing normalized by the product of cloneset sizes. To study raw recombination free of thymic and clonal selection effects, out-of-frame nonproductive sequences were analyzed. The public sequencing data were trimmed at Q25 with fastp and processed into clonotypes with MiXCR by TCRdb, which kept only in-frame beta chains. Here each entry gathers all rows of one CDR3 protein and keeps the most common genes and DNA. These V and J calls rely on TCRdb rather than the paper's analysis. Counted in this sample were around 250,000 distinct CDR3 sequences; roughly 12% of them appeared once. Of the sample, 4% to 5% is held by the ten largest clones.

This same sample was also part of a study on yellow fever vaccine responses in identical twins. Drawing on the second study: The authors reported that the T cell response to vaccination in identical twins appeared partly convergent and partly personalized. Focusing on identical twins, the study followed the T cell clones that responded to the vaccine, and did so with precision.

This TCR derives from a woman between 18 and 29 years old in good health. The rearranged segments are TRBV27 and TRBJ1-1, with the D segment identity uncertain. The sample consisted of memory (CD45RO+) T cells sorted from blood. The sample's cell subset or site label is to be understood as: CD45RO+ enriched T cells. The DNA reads TGTGCCAGCAGTTTATCTCGGGGTGGCACTGAAGCTTTCTTT. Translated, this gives CASSLSRGGTEAFF.